This TCR beta chain is drawn from a study of CD8+ T cells in alopecia areata. Study-wide findings and caveats: Lesional tissue from the scalp (especially in alopecia totalis/universalis) showed higher clonality than normal scalp. Although TCR sharing was seen in mice, sharing across patients was less clear, possibly for HLA-related reasons. Resident alphabeta T-cell populations of normal skin are likewise subject to sequencing in scalp samples.

RNA, once extracted, was reverse transcribed into cDNA for use as the sequencing template. Produced via immunoSEQ multiplex PCR; TCRdb's table is partial and in-frame only. Here the sample spans about 82,000 clones, just over 50% being singletons. A remark on this clone: Antigen: not known.

CDR1 and CDR2 (germline): SQVTM, ANQGSEA. V was clipped by 7 bases and J by 1 base; unmatched bases: 7. The CDR3 loop spans 13 amino acids. Separation by sorting yielded CD4+ and CD8+ T cells from PBMCs. Sequenced sample: NKG2D-high CD8+ T cells sorted from blood. This TCR was recovered from a human donor with alopecia areata. V is TRBV29-1 and J is TRBJ2-7, with 7 bases fitting TRBD2. The CDR3: CSALGRVSYEQYF. The CDR3 region has the DNA TGCAGCGCCCTGGGGAGGGTTTCCTACGAGCAGTACTTC.